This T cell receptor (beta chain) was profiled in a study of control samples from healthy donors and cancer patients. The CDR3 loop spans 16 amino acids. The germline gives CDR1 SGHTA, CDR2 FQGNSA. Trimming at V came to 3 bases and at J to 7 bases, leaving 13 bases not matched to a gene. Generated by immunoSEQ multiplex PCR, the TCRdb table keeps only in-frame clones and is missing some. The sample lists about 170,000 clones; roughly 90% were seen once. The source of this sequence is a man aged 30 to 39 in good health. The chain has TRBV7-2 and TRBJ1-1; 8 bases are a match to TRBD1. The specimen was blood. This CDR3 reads CASSFTQGALKGEAFF. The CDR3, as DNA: TGTGCCAGCAGCTTCACGCAGGGGGCACTAAAGGGTGAAGCTTTCTTT.